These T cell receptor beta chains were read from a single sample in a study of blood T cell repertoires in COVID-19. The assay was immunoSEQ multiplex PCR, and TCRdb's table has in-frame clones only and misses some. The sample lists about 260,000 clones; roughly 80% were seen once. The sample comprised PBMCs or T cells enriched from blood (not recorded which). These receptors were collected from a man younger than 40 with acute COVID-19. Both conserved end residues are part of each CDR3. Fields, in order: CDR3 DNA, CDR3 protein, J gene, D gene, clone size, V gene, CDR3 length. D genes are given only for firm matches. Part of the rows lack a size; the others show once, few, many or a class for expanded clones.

cdr3_nt: TGTGCCAGCAGATTCCTAGCGGGGGGGCAGGATGAGCAGTTCTTC
cdr3_aa: CASRFLAGGQDEQFF
j_call: TRBJ2-1
d_call: TRBD2
clone_size: NA
v_call: TRBV28
cdr3_length: 15

cdr3_nt: TGTGCCAGCAAGACTAGCGGGGGGAGCACAGATACGCAGTATTTT
cdr3_aa: CASKTSGGSTDTQYF
j_call: TRBJ2-3
d_call: TRBD2
clone_size: NA
v_call: TRBV5-4
cdr3_length: 15

cdr3_nt: TGTGCCAGCACCATCCGGGGGATCGATACGCAGTATTTT
cdr3_aa: CASTIRGIDTQYF
j_call: TRBJ2-3
d_call: NA
clone_size: NA
v_call: TRBV7-9
cdr3_length: 13

cdr3_nt: TGTGCCAGCACCCGGGGGTCGGGTGAAGCTTTCTTT
cdr3_aa: CASTRGSGEAFF
j_call: TRBJ1-1
d_call: NA
clone_size: once
v_call: TRBV27
cdr3_length: 12

cdr3_nt: TGTGCCAGCAGCTCCGGGACTAGCGGGAGCCCCGCGGGGACCCAGTACTTC
cdr3_aa: CASSSGTSGSPAGTQYF
j_call: TRBJ2-5
d_call: TRBD2
clone_size: NA
v_call: TRBV7-2
cdr3_length: 17

cdr3_nt: TGTGCCAGCGGTAGACAGGGGAATGAAAAACTGTTTTTT
cdr3_aa: CASGRQGNEKLFF
j_call: TRBJ1-4
d_call: TRBD1
clone_size: NA
v_call: TRBV6-5
cdr3_length: 13

cdr3_nt: TGTGCCAGCAGTTCCGGGACAGGGGTTACAGATACGCAGTATTTT
cdr3_aa: CASSSGTGVTDTQYF
j_call: TRBJ2-3
d_call: TRBD1
clone_size: NA
v_call: TRBV6-4
cdr3_length: 15

cdr3_nt: TGTGCCAGCAGTCCCCCCGACAGGAACACTGAAGCTTTCTTT
cdr3_aa: CASSPPDRNTEAFF
j_call: TRBJ1-1
d_call: NA
clone_size: few
v_call: TRBV2
cdr3_length: 14

cdr3_nt: TGTGCCAGCACCCATGAGGGGGCGGGTCAGCCCCAGCATTTT
cdr3_aa: CASTHEGAGQPQHF
j_call: TRBJ1-5
d_call: TRBD1
clone_size: few
v_call: TRBV7-2
cdr3_length: 14

cdr3_nt: TGTGCCAGCAGTACCCAACGAGGGACAGGCGGTCGCACCTTC
cdr3_aa: CASSTQRGTGGRTF
j_call: TRBJ1-2
d_call: TRBD1
clone_size: NA
v_call: TRBV6-5
cdr3_length: 14

cdr3_nt: TGTGCCAGCAGTATACAGGGGATGCACGCGCGGTCACCCCTCCACTTT
cdr3_aa: CASSIQGMHARSPLHF
j_call: TRBJ1-6
d_call: TRBD1
clone_size: NA
v_call: TRBV2
cdr3_length: 16

cdr3_nt: TGTGCCAGCACCCCTCCACAGGGCCTGAACACTGAAGCTTTCTTT
cdr3_aa: CASTPPQGLNTEAFF
j_call: TRBJ1-1
d_call: NA
clone_size: NA
v_call: TRBV6-2/TRBV6-3
cdr3_length: 15

cdr3_nt: TGTGCCAGCTCACCAGCGCAGAACACTGAAGCTTTCTTT
cdr3_aa: CASSPAQNTEAFF
j_call: TRBJ1-1
d_call: NA
clone_size: NA
v_call: TRBV18
cdr3_length: 13

cdr3_nt: TGTGCCAGCAGTGAGGGCGTGTTTGAAAAACTGTTTTTT
cdr3_aa: CASSEGVFEKLFF
j_call: TRBJ1-4
d_call: NA
clone_size: few
v_call: TRBV6-1
cdr3_length: 13

cdr3_nt: TGTGCCAGCAGTTATCGGACAGGGGTAACGGTTGAGTCCAAAAACATTCAGTACTTC
cdr3_aa: CASSYRTGVTVESKNIQYF
j_call: TRBJ2-4
d_call: TRBD1
clone_size: once
v_call: TRBV6-2/TRBV6-3
cdr3_length: 19

cdr3_nt: TGTGCCAGCAGCTTAGCGTCGGTTAAAGAGACCCAGTACTTC
cdr3_aa: CASSLASVKETQYF
j_call: TRBJ2-5
d_call: NA
clone_size: NA
v_call: TRBV7-2
cdr3_length: 14

cdr3_nt: TGTGCGTCGCAGCAGGGGAACACTGAAGCTTTCTTT
cdr3_aa: CASQQGNTEAFF
j_call: TRBJ1-1
d_call: NA
clone_size: NA
v_call: TRBV19
cdr3_length: 12

cdr3_nt: TGTGCCAGTATAAACAGGGCGGGTAGCACTGAAGCTTTCTTT
cdr3_aa: CASINRAGSTEAFF
j_call: TRBJ1-1
d_call: NA
clone_size: NA
v_call: TRBV7-9
cdr3_length: 14

cdr3_nt: TGCAGTGCTAACTCATTAACCCAGCATTTT
cdr3_aa: CSANSLTQHF
j_call: TRBJ1-5
d_call: NA
clone_size: few
v_call: TRBV20-1
cdr3_length: 10

cdr3_nt: TGTGCCAGCTCCCTGACAGGGAACAATCAGCCCCAGCATTTT
cdr3_aa: CASSLTGNNQPQHF
j_call: TRBJ1-5
d_call: TRBD1
clone_size: NA
v_call: TRBV18
cdr3_length: 14

cdr3_nt: TGTGCCAGCAGACCGGGACAGCGTGGCTACACCTTC
cdr3_aa: CASRPGQRGYTF
j_call: TRBJ1-2
d_call: TRBD1
clone_size: few
v_call: TRBV12-3/TRBV12-4
cdr3_length: 12

cdr3_nt: TGTGCCAGCAGCCCCAAGGGGCAGGACACTGAAGCTTTCTTT
cdr3_aa: CASSPKGQDTEAFF
j_call: TRBJ1-1
d_call: NA
clone_size: NA
v_call: TRBV9
cdr3_length: 14

cdr3_nt: TGTGCCAGCAGCCACCCGGAGGTCCGAGGGACCCAGTACTTC
cdr3_aa: CASSHPEVRGTQYF
j_call: TRBJ2-5
d_call: NA
clone_size: NA
v_call: TRBV9
cdr3_length: 14

cdr3_nt: TGCGCCAGCAGTCACGAACTGGCAAGGGCGGGTATTTGGGGGGAGCTGTTTTTT
cdr3_aa: CASSHELARAGIWGELFF
j_call: TRBJ2-2
d_call: NA
clone_size: NA
v_call: TRBV23-1
cdr3_length: 18

cdr3_nt: TGTGCCAGCAGCTTACCTACTAGGCGGGCGGAAGATACGCAGTATTTT
cdr3_aa: CASSLPTRRAEDTQYF
j_call: TRBJ2-3
d_call: NA
clone_size: once
v_call: TRBV7-2
cdr3_length: 16

cdr3_nt: TGTGCCAGTAGACAGCTCATTACAGGGGGCAATGAGCAGTTCTTC
cdr3_aa: CASRQLITGGNEQFF
j_call: TRBJ2-1
d_call: TRBD1
clone_size: NA
v_call: TRBV19
cdr3_length: 15

cdr3_nt: TGTGCCAGCAGCAACACCGGGACAGGGTCTTTGAGAGCTTTCTTT
cdr3_aa: CASSNTGTGSLRAFF
j_call: TRBJ1-1
d_call: TRBD1
clone_size: NA
v_call: TRBV28
cdr3_length: 15

cdr3_nt: TGCGCCAGCAGCCAAGAGACGTTGGGGACTTCCTCCTACAATGAGCAGTTCTTC
cdr3_aa: CASSQETLGTSSYNEQFF
j_call: TRBJ2-1
d_call: NA
clone_size: once
v_call: TRBV4-1
cdr3_length: 18

cdr3_nt: TGTGCCAGCAGCCGAGAACCGGGAGGAAACACCATATATTTT
cdr3_aa: CASSREPGGNTIYF
j_call: TRBJ1-3
d_call: NA
clone_size: NA
v_call: TRBV3-1/TRBV3-2
cdr3_length: 14

cdr3_nt: TGTGCCAGCAGCTTGCCCCCCGGGGGAACTGGCTACACCTTC
cdr3_aa: CASSLPPGGTGYTF
j_call: TRBJ1-2
d_call: NA
clone_size: NA
v_call: TRBV5-6
cdr3_length: 14

cdr3_nt: TGTGCCAGCAGCGTAGCTGGAGAGAATGAAAAACTGTTTTTT
cdr3_aa: CASSVAGENEKLFF
j_call: TRBJ1-4
d_call: NA
clone_size: NA
v_call: TRBV9
cdr3_length: 14

cdr3_nt: TGTGCCAGCAGCGTGGACAGGGAAATATCCTATAATTCACCCCTCCACTTT
cdr3_aa: CASSVDREISYNSPLHF
j_call: TRBJ1-6
d_call: TRBD1
clone_size: NA
v_call: TRBV9
cdr3_length: 17

cdr3_nt: TGTGCCACCGCCCCGGGACTTACAGATACGCAGTATTTT
cdr3_aa: CATAPGLTDTQYF
j_call: TRBJ2-3
d_call: NA
clone_size: NA
v_call: TRBV27
cdr3_length: 13

cdr3_nt: TGCAGTGCTAGTAACCTAATATTTCACACTGAAGCTTTCTTT
cdr3_aa: CSASNLIFHTEAFF
j_call: TRBJ1-1
d_call: NA
clone_size: NA
v_call: TRBV20-1
cdr3_length: 14

cdr3_nt: TGTGCCAGCACGCTAGCGGGAGTGGGAGAGACCCAGTACTTC
cdr3_aa: CASTLAGVGETQYF
j_call: TRBJ2-5
d_call: TRBD2
clone_size: NA
v_call: TRBV7-2
cdr3_length: 14

cdr3_nt: TGTGCCAGCAGCGCCAAAACAGGGATCAATGAGCAGTTCTTC
cdr3_aa: CASSAKTGINEQFF
j_call: TRBJ2-1
d_call: NA
clone_size: NA
v_call: TRBV9
cdr3_length: 14

cdr3_nt: TGTGCCAGCAACGGACTAGCGGCGAACACCGGGGAGCTGTTTTTT
cdr3_aa: CASNGLAANTGELFF
j_call: TRBJ2-2
d_call: TRBD2
clone_size: few
v_call: TRBV6-5
cdr3_length: 15

cdr3_nt: TGCGCCAGCAGCCTAACTAGCGGGAACACCGGGGAGCTGTTTTTT
cdr3_aa: CASSLTSGNTGELFF
j_call: TRBJ2-2
d_call: TRBD2
clone_size: NA
v_call: TRBV4-3
cdr3_length: 15

cdr3_nt: TGCACCACTTGGCAGGGAACCGAAGCTTTCTTT
cdr3_aa: CTTWQGTEAFF
j_call: TRBJ1-1
d_call: NA
clone_size: NA
v_call: TRBV29-1
cdr3_length: 11